This paragraph covers one T cell receptor beta chain sequence. This may be a read error: a much more frequent sequence differs by one nucleotide. This same CDR3 is encoded by further DNA sequences in the sample. The data originate from a study of shared clonotypes between healthy human individuals. Study-wide context: The cohort had a couple of women and a few men, ages 18 to 49.

Every donor, a Caucasian adult, lived in Nashville, Tennessee. Trimming shortened V by 3 bases and J by 1 base, and 6 bases separated the two germline ends. The CDR3 has 13 amino acids. Germline assignment: CDR1 SGHTA and CDR2 FQGTGA. Original processing methods: Junction-only sequences produced by ImmunoSEQ had no quality scores, so filtering differed. The table came from immunoSEQ multiplex PCR; TCRdb's copy has only in-frame clones and leaves some out. The V and J calls and clone size are taken from that table; D and trimming were inferred from the DNA. This sample yields more than 850,000 clones, of which around three quarters are seen a single time; under 0.65% belongs to the top ten.

The sample taken for sequencing was memory CD4+ T cells from PBMCs. The subset denotes: CD45RA-negative fraction. This clonotype was sampled from a man younger than 30 in good health. Some clones in this sample may be carry-over from other donors' samples. The rearrangement links TRBV7-3 to TRBJ1-1; D uncertain. CDR3 DNA sequence: TGTGCCAGCAGCTTCTCCAAGAACACTGAAGCTTTCTTT. This translates into CASSFSKNTEAFF.